This TCR beta chain was observed in a study of T cells in Graves' hyperthyroidism and ophthalmopathy. With 6 bases removed from V and 4 bases from J, the gap between germline ends came to 18 bases. CDR3 length: 15 residues. The germline V gene has CDR1 MDHEN and CDR2 SYDVKM. The study, taken as a whole, reports: Among clonotypes expanded in thyroid above 0.001, most were also found in blood.

Stability of Graves' hyperthyroidism was defined as absent ophthalmopathy progression within 18 months. Patients were excluded for uncontrolled infection, other autoimmune disease, pregnancy or lactation. TCR beta CDR3 sequences were amplified from RNA transcripts. The HTBI primer set drove a first-round RT-PCR of the TCR CDR3. TCRdb analysed the multiplex PCR reads with MiXCR anew, one entry per CDR3 protein. The sample yields under 350,000 distinct CDR3 sequences, 21% seen once. In the case of this clonotype: The antigen is unknown.

The chain employs TRBV28 and TRBJ2-5; D is possibly TRBD1 (6 bases). Sequences were obtained from blood. This clonotype was obtained from a woman between 50 and 59 years old with Graves' hyperthyroidism. The CDR3 protein is CASRMTMTGLETQYF. The CDR3 nucleotides are TGTGCCAGCAGAATGACGATGACAGGCTTAGAGACCCAGTACTTC.